The sequence of this T cell receptor (beta chain) was determined in a study of cytomegalovirus exposure and HLA in healthy donors. Study as a whole: Researchers found that under 90% of over 350 genotyped donors fell within the Caucasian-associated ancestry cluster. Findings and caveats of the study: It was shown in a later analysis that HLA-associated TCR beta chains were more clonally expanded than other, equally common chains. Per a prior analysis, the majority of TCR beta V segments were productive roughly 87% or roughly 30% of the time. Later on, an analysis showed TCR association rates differing by HLA locus, with DRB1 the most and HLA-C the fewest.

The primer mix had 60 Vbeta and 13 Jbeta primers. Measured with immunoSEQ multiplex PCR; TCRdb has only the in-frame clones, and not every one. The table for this sample gives about 140,000 clones. V shed 5 bases and J shed 3 bases, with 12 bases lying between them. The CDR3 has 14 residues. Germline values: CDR1 WNHNN, CDR2 SYGVQD (reference sequence). With respect to this clone: The target antigen is unknown.

This clonotype originated in a woman aged 18-30 years in good health and CMV-seronegative. The rearrangement joins TRBV10-1 to TRBJ2-3; D is possibly TRBD1 (6 bases). Sequenced sample: PBMCs. CDR3 sequence reads: CASSTGYGTDTQYF. The CDR3 coding sequence is TGCGCCAGCAGTACAGGGTATGGGACAGATACGCAGTATTTT.